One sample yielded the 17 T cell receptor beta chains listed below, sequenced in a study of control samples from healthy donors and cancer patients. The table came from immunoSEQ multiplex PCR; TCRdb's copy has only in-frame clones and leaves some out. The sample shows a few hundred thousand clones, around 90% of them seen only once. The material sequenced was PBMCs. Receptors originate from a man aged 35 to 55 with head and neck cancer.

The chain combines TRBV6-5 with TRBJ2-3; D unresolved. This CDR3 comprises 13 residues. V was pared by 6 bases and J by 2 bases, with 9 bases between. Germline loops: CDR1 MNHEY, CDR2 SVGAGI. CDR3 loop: CASRAPPTDTQYF. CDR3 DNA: TGTGCCAGCAGGGCTCCCCCCACAGATACGCAGTATTTT.

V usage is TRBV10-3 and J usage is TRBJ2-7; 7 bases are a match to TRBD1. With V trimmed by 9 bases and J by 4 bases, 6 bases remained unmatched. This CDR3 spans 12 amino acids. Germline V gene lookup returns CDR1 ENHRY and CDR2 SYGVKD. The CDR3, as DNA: TGTGCCATAGGGACAGCTGAATACGAGCAGTACTTC. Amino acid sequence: CAIGTAEYEQYF.

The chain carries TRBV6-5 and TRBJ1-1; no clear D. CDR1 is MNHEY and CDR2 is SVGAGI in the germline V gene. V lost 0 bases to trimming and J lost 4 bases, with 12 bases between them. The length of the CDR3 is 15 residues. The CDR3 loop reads CASSYSMRVSTEAFF. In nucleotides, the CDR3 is TGTGCCAGCAGTTACTCGATGAGGGTATCCACTGAAGCTTTCTTT.

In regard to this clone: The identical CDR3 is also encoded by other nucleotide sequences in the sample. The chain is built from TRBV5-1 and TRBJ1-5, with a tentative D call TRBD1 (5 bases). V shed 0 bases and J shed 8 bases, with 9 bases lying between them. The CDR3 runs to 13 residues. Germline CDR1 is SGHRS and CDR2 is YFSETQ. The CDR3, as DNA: TGCGCCAGCAGCTTGGAGAGGGGAGAGCCCCAGCATTTT. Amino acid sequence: CASSLERGEPQHF.

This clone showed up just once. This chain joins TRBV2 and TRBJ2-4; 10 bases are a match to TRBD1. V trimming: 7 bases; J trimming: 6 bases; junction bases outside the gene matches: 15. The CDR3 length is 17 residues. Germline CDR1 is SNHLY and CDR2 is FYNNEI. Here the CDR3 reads CASTTDRGRREGNIQYF. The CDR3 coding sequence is TGTGCCAGCACTACTGACAGGGGGCGCAGGGAGGGAAACATTCAGTACTTC. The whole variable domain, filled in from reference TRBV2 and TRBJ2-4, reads EPEVTQTPSHQVTQMGQEVILRCVPISNHLYFYWYRQILGQKVEFLVSFYNNEISEKSEIFDDQFSVERPDGSNFTLKIRSTKLEDSAMYFCASTTDRGRREGNIQYFGAGTRLSVL.

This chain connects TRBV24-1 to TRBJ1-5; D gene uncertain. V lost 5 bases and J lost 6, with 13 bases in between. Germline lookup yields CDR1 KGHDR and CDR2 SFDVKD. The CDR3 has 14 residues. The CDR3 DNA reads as TGTGCCACCAGTGCACGGGCAGGTCTTCAGCCCCAGCATTTT. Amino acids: CATSARAGLQPQHF.

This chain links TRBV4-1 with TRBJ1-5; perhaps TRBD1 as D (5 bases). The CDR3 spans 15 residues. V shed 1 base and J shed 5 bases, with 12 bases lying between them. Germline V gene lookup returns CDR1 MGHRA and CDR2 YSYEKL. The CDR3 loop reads CASSQVTGGYQPQHF. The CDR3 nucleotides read TGCGCCAGCAGCCAAGTGACTGGGGGATATCAGCCCCAGCATTTT.

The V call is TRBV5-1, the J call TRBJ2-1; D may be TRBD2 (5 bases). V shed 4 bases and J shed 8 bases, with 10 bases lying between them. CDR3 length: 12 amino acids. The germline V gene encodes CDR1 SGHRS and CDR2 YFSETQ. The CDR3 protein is CASSPVSDEQFF. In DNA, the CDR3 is TGCGCCAGCAGCCCGGTTAGCGATGAGCAGTTCTTC.

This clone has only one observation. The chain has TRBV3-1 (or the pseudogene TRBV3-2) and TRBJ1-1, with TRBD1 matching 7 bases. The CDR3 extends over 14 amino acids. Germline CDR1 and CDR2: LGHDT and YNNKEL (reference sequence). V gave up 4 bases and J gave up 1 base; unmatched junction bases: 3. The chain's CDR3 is CASSRDSENTEAFF. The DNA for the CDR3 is TGTGCCAGCAGCCGGGACAGCGAGAACACTGAAGCTTTCTTT.

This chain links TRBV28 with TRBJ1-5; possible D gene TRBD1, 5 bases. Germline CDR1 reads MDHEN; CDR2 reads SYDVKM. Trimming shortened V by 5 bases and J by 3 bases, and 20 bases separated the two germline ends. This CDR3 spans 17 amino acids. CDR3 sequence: CASSSPVWGVFNQPQHF. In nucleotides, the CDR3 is TGTGCCAGCAGTAGCCCAGTCTGGGGGGTCTTCAATCAGCCCCAGCATTTT.

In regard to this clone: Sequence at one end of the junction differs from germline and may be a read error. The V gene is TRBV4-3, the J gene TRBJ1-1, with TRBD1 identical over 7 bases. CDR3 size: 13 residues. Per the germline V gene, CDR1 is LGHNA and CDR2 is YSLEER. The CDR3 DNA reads TGCGCCAGCAGCCAAGATTCTCTCCGGGACAGACTATTT. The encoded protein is CASSQDSLRDRLF.

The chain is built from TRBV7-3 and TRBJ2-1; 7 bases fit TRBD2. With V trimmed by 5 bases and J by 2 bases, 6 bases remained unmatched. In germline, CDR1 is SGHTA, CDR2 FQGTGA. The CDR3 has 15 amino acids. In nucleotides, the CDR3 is TGTGCCAGCAGCGCCAGCGGGATCGCCTACAATGAGCAGTTCTTC. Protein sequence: CASSASGIAYNEQFF. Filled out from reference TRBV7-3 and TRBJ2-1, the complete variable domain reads GAGVSQTPSNKVTEKGKYVELRCDPISGHTALYWYRQSLGQGPEFLIYFQGTGAADDSGLPNDRFFAVRPEGSVSTLKIQRTERGDSAVYLCASSASGIAYNEQFFGPGTRLTVL.

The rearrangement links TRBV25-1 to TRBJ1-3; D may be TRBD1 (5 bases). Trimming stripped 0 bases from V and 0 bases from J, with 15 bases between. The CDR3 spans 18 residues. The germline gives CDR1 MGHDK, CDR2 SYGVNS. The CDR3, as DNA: TGTGCCAGCAGTGAATATGACAGCGGGACTGTCTCTGGAAACACCATATATTTT. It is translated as CASSEYDSGTVSGNTIYF.

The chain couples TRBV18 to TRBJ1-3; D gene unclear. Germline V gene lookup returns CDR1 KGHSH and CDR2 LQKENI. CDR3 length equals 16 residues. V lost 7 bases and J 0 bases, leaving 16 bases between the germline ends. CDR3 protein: CASWAPAVPSGNTIYF. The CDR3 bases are TGTGCCAGCTGGGCGCCGGCAGTTCCCTCTGGAAACACCATATATTTT.

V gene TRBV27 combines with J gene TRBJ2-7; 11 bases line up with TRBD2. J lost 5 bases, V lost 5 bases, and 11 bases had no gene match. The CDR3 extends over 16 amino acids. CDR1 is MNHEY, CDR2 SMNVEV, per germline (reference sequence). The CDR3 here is CASSPLLAGAIHEQYF. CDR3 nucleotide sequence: TGTGCCAGCAGTCCGCTACTAGCGGGGGCGATTCACGAGCAGTACTTC.

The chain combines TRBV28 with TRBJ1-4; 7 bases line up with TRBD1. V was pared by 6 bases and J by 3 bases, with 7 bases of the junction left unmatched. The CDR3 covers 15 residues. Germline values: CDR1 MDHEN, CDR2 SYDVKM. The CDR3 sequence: CASSAPGGANEKLFF. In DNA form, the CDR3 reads TGTGCCAGCAGCGCGCCAGGGGGGGCTAATGAAAAACTGTTTTTT.

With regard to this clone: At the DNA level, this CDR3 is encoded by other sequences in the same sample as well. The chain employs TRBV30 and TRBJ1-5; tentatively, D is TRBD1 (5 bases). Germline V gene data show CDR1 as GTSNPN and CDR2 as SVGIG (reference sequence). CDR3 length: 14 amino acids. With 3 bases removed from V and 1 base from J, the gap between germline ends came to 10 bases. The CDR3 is CAWRGPGSNQPQHF. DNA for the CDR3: TGTGCCTGGAGGGGACCTGGGAGCAATCAGCCCCAGCATTTT.